This T cell receptor beta chain comes out of a study of blood T cell repertoires in COVID-19. Study at large: Material from acute and convalescent COVID-19 was sourced from the United States, Italy and Spain.

In the original processing: Amplified reference gene primers provided the basis for estimating nucleated cell counts. The data were produced by immunoSEQ multiplex PCR, yet TCRdb's version contains in-frame clones alone and is incomplete. V and J calls and clone size come straight from that table; D and trimming were deduced from the DNA. Of 150,000 to 200,000 clones in the sample, around 87% are singletons; the top ten hold 2% to 3%. The sample comprised peripheral blood. The sequence derives from a man in his forties with active or convalescent COVID-19.

This chain's CDR3 is CAWSVLLNTEAFF. The CDR3, as DNA: TGTGCCTGGAGTGTACTATTGAACACTGAAGCTTTCTTT. The chain is built from TRBV30 and TRBJ1-1, with unresolved D. Germline V gene data show CDR1 as GTSNPN and CDR2 as SVGIG (reference sequence). The CDR3 is 13 amino acids. V dropped 0 bases and J dropped 0 bases, with 5 bases sitting between them.